Listed below are T cell receptor beta chains from one sample, sequenced in a study of cytomegalovirus exposure and HLA in healthy donors. The data were produced by immunoSEQ multiplex PCR, yet TCRdb's version contains in-frame clones alone and is incomplete. This repertoire includes around 130,000 clones. Sequencing used PBMCs. These receptors were collected from a woman aged 40 to 50 in good health and CMV-seronegative. Each CDR3 is given with its conserved first and last residue. Each record gives: J gene, D gene, V gene, CDR3 protein, CDR3 DNA. A D gene is named only where the DNA matches it firmly.

J: TRBJ1-6
D: NA
V: TRBV10-3
CDR3: CAISESIRGAGSPLHF
DNA: TGTGCCATCAGTGAGTCGATCCGGGGGGCCGGGTCACCCCTCCACTTT

J: TRBJ1-2
D: NA
V: TRBV6-5
CDR3: CASRLDRNYGYTF
DNA: TGTGCCAGCAGACTCGACAGGAACTATGGCTACACCTTC

J: TRBJ1-3
D: NA
V: TRBV7-2
CDR3: CASSLGGRDTIYF
DNA: TGTGCCAGCAGCTTAGGTGGGAGGGACACCATATATTTT

J: TRBJ1-2
D: NA
V: TRBV5-1
CDR3: CASSLGRGGYGYTF
DNA: TGCGCCAGCAGCTTGGGACGGGGGGGCTATGGCTACACCTTC

J: TRBJ2-7
D: NA
V: TRBV4-2
CDR3: CASSQAESARYEQYF
DNA: TGTGCCAGCAGCCAAGCGGAGTCAGCCCGTTACGAGCAGTACTTC

J: TRBJ2-7
D: TRBD1
V: TRBV27
CDR3: CASFGQGSYEQYF
DNA: TGTGCCAGTTTCGGACAGGGCTCCTACGAGCAGTACTTC

J: TRBJ2-7
D: NA
V: TRBV19
CDR3: CASSTYRDPNEQYF
DNA: TGTGCCAGTAGTACATACAGGGACCCTAACGAGCAGTACTTC

J: TRBJ2-2
D: TRBD1
V: TRBV4-2
CDR3: CASSFQGENTGELFF
DNA: TGTGCCAGCAGCTTCCAGGGGGAAAACACCGGGGAGCTGTTTTTT

J: TRBJ1-6
D: NA
V: TRBV19
CDR3: CASSMPFRQGKYNSPLHF
DNA: TGTGCCAGTAGTATGCCCTTCCGGCAGGGAAAATATAATTCACCCCTCCACTTT

J: TRBJ1-4
D: TRBD1
V: TRBV29-1
CDR3: CSAKDRGRTNEKLFF
DNA: TGCAGCGCCAAGGACAGGGGGCGAACTAATGAAAAACTGTTTTTT

J: TRBJ2-7
D: NA
V: TRBV28
CDR3: CASTDRGGIGAYEQYF
DNA: TGTGCCAGCACCGACCGAGGGGGTATAGGGGCCTACGAGCAGTACTTC

J: TRBJ1-4
D: NA
V: TRBV5-1
CDR3: CASSLGTGTTNEKLFF
DNA: TGCGCCAGCAGCTTGGGAACAGGGACAACTAATGAAAAACTGTTTTTT

J: TRBJ2-2
D: TRBD2
V: TRBV19
CDR3: CASRTSGGSHTGELFF
DNA: TGTGCCAGTCGGACCAGCGGGGGTAGTCACACCGGGGAGCTGTTTTTT

J: TRBJ1-1
D: TRBD1
V: TRBV7-9
CDR3: CASSSTGLHMNTEAFF
DNA: TGTGCCAGCAGCTCGACAGGGCTACACATGAACACTGAAGCTTTCTTT

J: TRBJ1-2
D: NA
V: TRBV6-6
CDR3: CASSLPGGGYGYTF
DNA: TGTGCCAGCAGTCTTCCGGGGGGAGGGTATGGCTACACCTTC

J: TRBJ1-4
D: NA
V: TRBV19
CDR3: CAAGEKDEKLFF
DNA: TGTGCCGCAGGGGAGAAGGATGAAAAACTGTTTTTT

J: TRBJ1-2
D: NA
V: TRBV7-2
CDR3: CASSLVGRANGYTF
DNA: TGTGCCAGCAGCTTAGTGGGCAGGGCAAATGGCTACACCTTC

J: TRBJ2-5
D: NA
V: TRBV7-3
CDR3: CASSLWGGETQYF
DNA: TGTGCCAGCAGCTTATGGGGAGGAGAGACCCAGTACTTC

J: TRBJ1-2
D: TRBD1
V: TRBV4-3
CDR3: CASSQDRWDRSYGYTF
DNA: TGCGCCAGCAGCCAAGATCGATGGGACAGGAGTTATGGCTACACCTTC

J: TRBJ1-1
D: NA
V: TRBV6-5
CDR3: CASSYMGATMAEAFF
DNA: TGTGCCAGCAGTTATATGGGGGCAACGATGGCTGAAGCTTTCTTT

J: TRBJ1-1
D: NA
V: TRBV5-1
CDR3: CASSTGRGKETEAFF
DNA: TGCGCCAGCAGCACCGGACGGGGTAAGGAAACTGAAGCTTTCTTT

J: TRBJ1-6
D: TRBD1
V: TRBV15
CDR3: CATSRGGQGDLNSPLHF
DNA: TGTGCCACCAGCAGAGGTGGACAGGGCGACCTTAATTCACCCCTCCACTTT

J: TRBJ1-2
D: NA
V: TRBV19
CDR3: CAGSPTGRLYGYTF
DNA: TGTGCCGGTAGCCCCACAGGTCGACTCTATGGCTACACCTTC

J: TRBJ2-2
D: TRBD1
V: TRBV10-3
CDR3: CATGDRAVGELFF
DNA: TGTGCCACCGGGGACAGGGCGGTCGGGGAGCTGTTTTTT

J: TRBJ2-5
D: NA
V: TRBV15
CDR3: CATSRSGDGGAGETQYF
DNA: TGTGCCACCAGCAGATCCGGGGACGGCGGGGCGGGTGAGACCCAGTACTTC

J: TRBJ1-1
D: TRBD1
V: TRBV11-2
CDR3: CASSSRDRGHTEAFF
DNA: TGTGCCAGCAGCTCCCGGGACAGGGGGCACACTGAAGCTTTCTTT

J: TRBJ1-4
D: NA
V: TRBV18
CDR3: CASSPVRTTNEKLFF
DNA: TGTGCCAGCTCACCAGTTCGGACTACTAATGAAAAACTGTTTTTT

J: TRBJ1-1
D: NA
V: TRBV6-6
CDR3: CASSYSTIPEAFF
DNA: TGTGCCAGCAGTTACTCTACTATACCTGAAGCTTTCTTT

J: TRBJ1-1
D: NA
V: TRBV27
CDR3: CASRPISGGATAFF
DNA: TGTGCCAGCAGACCGATTTCCGGGGGAGCGACAGCTTTCTTT

J: TRBJ1-1
D: NA
V: TRBV4-3
CDR3: CASSHPPAGGNTEAFF
DNA: TGCGCCAGCAGCCACCCTCCGGCGGGGGGGAACACTGAAGCTTTCTTT

J: TRBJ2-3
D: TRBD2
V: TRBV6-4
CDR3: CASSGLAGGSDTQYF
DNA: TGTGCCAGCAGCGGACTAGCGGGGGGATCAGATACGCAGTATTTT

J: TRBJ1-1
D: TRBD1
V: TRBV19
CDR3: CASSAGGNTEAFF
DNA: TGTGCCAGTAGCGCAGGGGGGAACACTGAAGCTTTCTTT

J: TRBJ1-2
D: TRBD1
V: TRBV2
CDR3: CASSEDPGGGYTF
DNA: TGTGCCAGCAGTGAAGACCCAGGGGGTGGCTACACCTTC

J: TRBJ2-3
D: TRBD2
V: TRBV6-4
CDR3: CASSSGGETDTQYF
DNA: TGTGCCAGCTCTAGCGGGGGGGAGACAGATACGCAGTATTTT

J: TRBJ1-4
D: TRBD1
V: TRBV11-2
CDR3: CASSLRDSSGGGWEKLFF
DNA: TGTGCCAGCAGCCTACGGGACAGCTCCGGGGGAGGATGGGAAAAACTGTTTTTT

J: TRBJ2-4
D: TRBD1
V: TRBV2
CDR3: CASRERTGLNIQYF
DNA: TGTGCCAGCAGGGAACGGACAGGGTTAAACATTCAGTACTTC

J: TRBJ2-3
D: TRBD2
V: TRBV10-1
CDR3: CASSPNSTSSDTQYF
DNA: TGCGCCAGCAGTCCTAATTCGACTAGCTCAGATACGCAGTATTTT

J: TRBJ1-1
D: NA
V: TRBV27
CDR3: CASSFRENTEAFF
DNA: TGTGCCAGCAGTTTCAGGGAAAACACTGAAGCTTTCTTT

J: TRBJ1-1
D: NA
V: TRBV4-1
CDR3: CASSQEVTGYTEAFF
DNA: TGCGCCAGCAGCCAAGAGGTGACAGGTTACACTGAAGCTTTCTTT

J: TRBJ1-5
D: NA
V: TRBV13
CDR3: CASSLESAGLEAQHF
DNA: TGTGCCAGCAGCTTAGAATCCGCGGGACTCGAGGCCCAGCATTTT

J: TRBJ2-6
D: NA
V: TRBV5-4
CDR3: CASSGTRTSGANVLTF
DNA: TGTGCCAGTTCCGGGACAAGGACCTCTGGGGCCAACGTCCTGACTTTC

J: TRBJ1-4
D: NA
V: TRBV6-1
CDR3: CASSDCPSLLVDNEKLFF
DNA: TGTGCCAGCAGTGACTGTCCAAGTCTCCTAGTCGACAATGAAAAACTGTTTTTT

J: TRBJ2-7
D: NA
V: TRBV21-1
CDR3: CASSKEGTGEVGYEQYF
DNA: TGTGCCAGCAGCAAAGAAGGGACAGGGGAAGTCGGCTACGAGCAGTACTTC